The present T cell receptor beta chain was sequenced within a study of T cells in Graves' hyperthyroidism and ophthalmopathy. Study-wide findings and caveats: Researchers found most expanded thyroid clonotypes above 0.001 in blood as well.

RNA transcripts served as the template for amplifying TCR beta CDR3 regions. RT-PCR in the first round (using the HTBI primer set) targeted the TCR CDR3. Each CDR3 protein gets one entry after TCRdb re-called the multiplex PCR reads with MiXCR. The repertoire has over 500,000 distinct CDR3 sequences, 17% of them found once; the top ten carry roughly 18%. This clonotype was seen repeatedly, ten times or more. The antigen remains unidentified. The trim removed 5 bases at V and 2 bases at J, leaving 5 bases unmatched. Germline assignment: CDR1 SGHNT and CDR2 YENEEA. This CDR3 contains 14 residues. Investigators excluded patients with uncontrolled infection, other autoimmune disease, pregnancy or lactation. 10 ml fresh peripheral blood yielded the PBMCs.

The chain links TRBV11-3 to TRBJ1-1, with TRBD1 matching 7 bases. Sequencing input: blood. This receptor was taken from a woman aged 18-29 years with Graves' ophthalmopathy. CDR3 coding DNA: TGTGCCAGCAGCCTCAGGGGGGCAAACACTGAAGCTTTCTTT. Encoded protein: CASSLRGANTEAFF.